Sequencing of this TCR beta chain was carried out in a study of T cell responses to AZD1222 COVID-19 vaccine. Profiling relied on immunoSEQ multiplex PCR, and the TCRdb table lists in-frame clones only, not all of them. The sample records approximately 100,000 clones, around 92% being singletons. V was clipped by 10 bases and J by 4 bases; unmatched bases: 5. The CDR3 is 13 residues long. CDR1 is LNHDA, CDR2 SQIVND, per germline (reference sequence). Study results and limitations: Mapped onto spike, vaccine-associated CD4 TCRs spanned it and were dominant at 160-218 and 743-854. Researchers took repertoire samples only after the peak T cell response had come.

Note on this clone: What it recognizes is unknown.

The rearrangement links TRBV19 to TRBJ2-1; TRBD2 matches at 9 bases. The TCR originated in an adult in good health. The input for sequencing was peripheral blood, taken on day 0 of AZD1222 vaccination. CDR3 residues: CATGLASYNEQFF. CDR3 in DNA: TGTGCCACGGGACTAGCCTCTTACAATGAGCAGTTCTTC.